Shown below are 7 T cell receptor beta chains from a single sample sequenced in a study of early T cells in non-severe SARS-CoV-2 infection. A single record per CDR3 protein comes from TCRdb applying MiXCR to the 5' RACE reads. The table lists some 26,000 distinct CDR3 sequences, more than 4.5% of them singletons. The source material was whole blood. These receptors were collected from an adult who was a healthcare worker with PCR-confirmed SARS-CoV-2 infection or an uninfected control (not recorded which).

This clonotype was seen at least ten times. The V call is TRBV18, the J call TRBJ1-1; D is unresolved. The CDR3 consists of 14 residues. The germline V gene has CDR1 KGHSH and CDR2 LQKENI. Deletions cut 2 bases from V and 0 bases from J, with 7 bases between. The DNA of the CDR3 is TGTGCCAGCTCACCAAGTTATTTGAACACTGAAGCTTTCTTT. This translates into CASSPSYLNTEAFF.

The sample holds a few counts of this clonotype. J is TRBJ1-4 and V is TRBV7-6; the match to TRBD1 covers 8 bases. This CDR3 comprises 17 residues. CDR1 and CDR2 from the germline V gene are SGHVS and FNYEAQ. Trimming removed 4 bases from V and 5 bases from J; junction bases left unmatched: 12. The CDR3 DNA reads TGTGCCAGCAGCTCAGGGACAGGCGACGAACCGAATGAAAAACTGTTTTTT. Its protein is CASSSGTGDEPNEKLFF.

The chain is built from TRBV7-2 and TRBJ2-3; the D is unclear. Trimming shortened V by 5 bases and J by 3 bases, and 15 bases separated the two germline ends. Germline V CDR1 and CDR2: SGHTA, FQGNSA. The CDR3 is made up of 15 amino acids. CDR3 loop: CASSQSGRLTDTQYF. The CDR3 DNA reads as TGTGCCAGCAGCCAATCCGGTCGGTTAACAGATACGCAGTATTTT.

This clonotype was picked up many times. The chain is built from TRBV29-1 and TRBJ2-1; 7 positions agree with TRBD1. CDR3 length: 15 amino acids. The junction had 9 bases not matched to a gene; V was cut back by 7 bases and J by 0 bases. The germline CDR1 and CDR2 sequences are SQVTM and ANQGSEA. The CDR3 coding sequence is TGCAGCGCCTTGACAGGGCCTAGCTCCTACAATGAGCAGTTCTTC. Translating it yields CSALTGPSSYNEQFF.

This clonotype was detected only a few times. The chain carries TRBV11-3 and TRBJ2-7; 11 positions agree with TRBD1. In germline, CDR1 is SGHNT, CDR2 YENEEA. The CDR3 extends over 15 amino acids. Trimming removed 0 bases from V and 4 bases from J; junction bases left unmatched: 2. The CDR3 nucleotides are TGTGCCAGCAGCTTAGATGGGGACAGGGGGTACGAGCAGTACTTC. Translation gives CASSLDGDRGYEQYF.

There are a few counts of this clonotype. The CDR3 spells CASSPISGSYTQYF. The CDR3 region has the DNA TGTGCCAGCAGCCCGATTAGCGGGAGTTATACGCAGTATTTT. The chain couples TRBV11-1 to TRBJ2-3; 9 bases match TRBD2. The CDR3 totals 14 residues. Germline CDR1 reads SGHAT; CDR2 reads FQDESV (reference sequence). Unmatched junction bases numbered 7, after V lost 5 bases and J lost 7 bases.

The chain links TRBV3-1 to TRBJ1-1; 9 bases agree with TRBD1. Germline loops: CDR1 LGHDT, CDR2 YNNKEL (reference sequence). This CDR3 comprises 17 residues. Unmatched junction bases numbered 10, after V lost 4 bases and J lost 1 base. DNA for the CDR3: TGTGCCAGCAGCCGGGGACAGGGAACCTTAACGAACACTGAAGCTTTCTTT. Translated: CASSRGQGTLTNTEAFF. Full variable domain (rest looked up from reference TRBV3-1 and TRBJ1-1): DTAVSQTPKYLVTQMGNDKSIKCEQNLGHDTMYWYKQDSKKFLKIMFSYNNKELIINETVPNRFSPKSPDKAHLNLHINSLELGDSAVYFCASSRGQGTLTNTEAFFGQGTRLTVV.